This record covers a single T cell receptor (beta chain). Trimming removed 3 bases from V and 1 base from J, with 6 bases in between. The CDR3 has 13 residues. In germline, CDR1 is SGHTA, CDR2 FQGTGA. This sample was included in a study of blood T cell repertoires in COVID-19. Sequenced by immunoSEQ multiplex PCR; TCRdb stores in-frame clones only, minus some. This table holds about 70,000 clones, 82% found once. The chain carries TRBV7-3 and TRBJ1-1; D call uncertain. Sample: peripheral blood. The sequence was collected from a woman of 80 years or more with acute or convalescent COVID-19. The chain's CDR3 is CASSFAENTEAFF. CDR3 bases: TGTGCCAGCAGCTTTGCGGAGAACACTGAAGCTTTCTTT.